This TCR beta chain was retrieved from a study of blood T cell repertoires in COVID-19. Measured with immunoSEQ multiplex PCR; TCRdb has only the in-frame clones, and not every one. The profile shows approximately 90,000 clones, approximately 83% of them singletons. V lost 7 bases and J lost 5, with 18 bases in between. Germline values: CDR1 MNHEY, CDR2 SMNVEV (reference sequence). The CDR3 extends over 14 amino acids. Material: peripheral blood. The rearrangement uses TRBV27 and TRBJ2-7; D may be TRBD1 (6 bases). This sequence originates from a man between 60 and 75 years old with acute or convalescent COVID-19. Here the CDR3 reads CASMVSGTRNEQYF. For the CDR3, the DNA is TGTGCCAGCATGGTCTCCGGGACACGAAACGAGCAGTACTTC.